This T cell receptor beta chain was recorded in a study of blood T cell repertoires in COVID-19. Method: immunoSEQ multiplex PCR; TCRdb's copy keeps in-frame clones and lacks some. The sample holds about 400,000 clones, under 90% seen once. The source is a young woman who had recovered from COVID-19. The sequencing input was PBMCs or T cells enriched from blood (not recorded which).

CDR3 sequence reads: CAWRKFSGSSYNSPLHF. CDR3 nucleotide sequence: TGTGCCTGGAGGAAGTTCAGTGGGAGCTCCTATAATTCACCCCTCCACTTT. The chain joins TRBV30 to TRBJ1-6, with D unresolved. The CDR3 length is 17 residues. V shed 3 bases and J shed 0 bases, with 15 bases lying between them. Germline V gene data show CDR1 as GTSNPN and CDR2 as SVGIG (reference sequence).